The rows below give T cell receptor beta chains drawn from one sample of a study of radiotherapy plus CTLA-4 blockade in lung cancer. Assay used: immunoSEQ multiplex PCR; TCRdb lists only in-frame clones, some missing. The profile shows 85,000 to 130,000 clones, more than 75% of them singletons. The sample here was peripheral blood, taken from a patient treated with radiotherapy plus ipilimumab. Receptors originate from a human donor with non-small cell lung cancer that progressed on radiotherapy plus ipilimumab. Some clones in this sample may be carry-over from other donors' samples. Both conserved end residues are part of each CDR3. The D gene is left open where the match is weak. Part of the rows lack a size; the others show once, few, many or a class for expanded clones.

clone_size,v_call,d_call,cdr3_aa
NA,TRBV5-5,TRBD1,CASTQGTGYQPQHF
NA,TRBV14,NA,CASSQPGRNTEAFF
NA,TRBV28,NA,CASSLGTSNYGYTF
NA,TRBV4-3,TRBD1,CASSSGGQYFGSPLHF
few,TRBV11-2,TRBD2,CASSLAASGEYEQYF
NA,TRBV7-9,NA,CASSLVPDTEAFF
NA,TRBV18,NA,CASSRDVHSNQPQHF
NA,TRBV5-4,TRBD1,CASSFSLWTGEMGYTF
once,TRBV6-1,NA,CASTVSHSGANVLTF
few,TRBV19,NA,CASSLLGDTREQYF
NA,TRBV4-2,NA,CASSQEVRGSGELFF
NA,TRBV4-2,TRBD2,CASSLEGLAEDTQYF
NA,TRBV7-2,TRBD1,CASSLSGQGANYGYTF
NA,TRBV7-2,TRBD2,CASSGGLLFTDTQYF
NA,TRBV10-3,NA,CAIGTADRPLHF
NA,TRBV5-1,TRBD2,CASSPGLAGGGFQETQYF
NA,TRBV5-6,NA,CASSLTAGNTIYF
once,TRBV19,NA,CASATWLGRETQYF
NA,TRBV27,TRBD1,CASSDSSGGQPQHF
NA,TRBV27,TRBD2,CASSLYASGGSKTQYF
NA,TRBV16,NA,CASSLGTGGNQPQHF
NA,TRBV4-2,NA,CASSQDMQGSYYGYTF
NA,TRBV28,NA,CASSLEGGRDTDTQYF
NA,TRBV6-1,TRBD1,CASSRDREWQYGYTF
NA,TRBV6-5,NA,CASGPNGGEQYF
NA,TRBV5-4,NA,CASSPRQKTNSPLHF
NA,TRBV27,TRBD1,CASNFQTGGTDTQYF
NA,TRBV2,TRBD2,CASLGSSGGALEQFF
NA,TRBV6-6,NA,CASSPKGEETQYF
NA,TRBV11-2,NA,CASSLSGPTTTNYGYTF